These T cell receptor beta chains were read from a single sample in a study of T-cell memory formation after mild COVID-19. Each CDR3 protein gets one entry after TCRdb re-called the 5' RACE reads with MiXCR. Altogether under 300,000 distinct CDR3 sequences are present, 8.2% being singletons, with the ten largest covering 20% to 25%. Sequences were obtained from PBMCs or a T cell subset sorted from them (not recorded which). These receptors were taken from a man between 18 and 29 years old who had mild COVID-19 (a few samples of this study predate the infection). Cell type and time point are not known. Both conserved end residues are part of each CDR3. D genes are given only for firm matches. Expanded clones get a size class; other rows say once, few or many, or leave the size out.

TRBJ2-3	TRBD2	.	TRBV28	TGTGCCAGCAGTTTATCTAGCGGGGGGGCCGTAGATACGCAGTATTTT	CASSLSSGGAVDTQYF
TRBJ2-5	.	few	TRBV20-1	TGCAGTGCTAGCCTCGCGGGGAATTATGGGACCCAGTACTTC	CSASLAGNYGTQYF
TRBJ2-2	TRBD1	many	TRBV5-5	TGTGCCAGCAGCTTGGGACAGGGGGCTGGCACCGGGGAGCTGTTTTTT	CASSLGQGAGTGELFF
TRBJ1-3	.	.	TRBV4-2	TGTGCCAGCAGCCCCCCGGGGCGAACCTCTGGAAACACCATATATTTT	CASSPPGRTSGNTIYF
TRBJ1-5	.	few	TRBV5-6	TGTGCCAGCAGCCTCCCGTGGACAGTTAGCAATCAGCCCCAGCATTTT	CASSLPWTVSNQPQHF
TRBJ1-1	.	.	TRBV20-1	TGCAGTGCTAGACTTGACAGGCTGGGTGGGGAAGCTTTCTTT	CSARLDRLGGEAFF
TRBJ1-3	.	.	TRBV6-5	TGTGCCAGCTCCCATACGGGCAGGGGAAGCGCTGGAAACACCATATATTTT	CASSHTGRGSAGNTIYF
TRBJ1-4	.	many	TRBV7-2	TGTGCCAGCAGCTCTCGAGGGACTGATATTGAAAAACTGTTTTTT	CASSSRGTDIEKLFF
TRBJ2-5	.	.	TRBV12-3/TRBV12-4	TGTGCCAGCAGGTTTGGGGACGGGGAGACCCAGTACTTC	CASRFGDGETQYF
TRBJ1-1	.	few	TRBV6-5	TGTGCCAGCAGTTATAGTGTCGGAAAGGGGGCTTTCTTT	CASSYSVGKGAFF
TRBJ2-2	.	many	TRBV25-1	TGTGCCAGCGGAGGGAGCGGGGAGCTGTTTTTT	CASGGSGELFF
TRBJ1-1	.	few	TRBV6-2/TRBV6-3	TGTGCCAGCAGTTACGAGTGGGGGGACACTGAAGCTTTCTTT	CASSYEWGDTEAFF
TRBJ2-5	.	.	TRBV7-3	TGTGCCAGCAGCTTTAATCAGGGTAGGACCCAGTACTTC	CASSFNQGRTQYF
TRBJ1-1	.	.	TRBV20-1	TGCAGTGCTAGAGATGACACTGAAGCTTTCTTT	CSARDDTEAFF
TRBJ2-5	TRBD1	many	TRBV7-9	TGTGCCAGCAGTTCTGACAGGGGGCTAGAGACCCAGTACTTC	CASSSDRGLETQYF
TRBJ1-5	.	.	TRBV10-3	TGTGCCATCAACAAGGAAGGGGGAAATCAGCCCCAGCATTTT	CAINKEGGNQPQHF
TRBJ2-5	TRBD2	few	TRBV7-2	TGTGCCAGCAGCCTCGGACTAGCGGGGGGGTTCGTGGGCGAGACCCAGTACTTC	CASSLGLAGGFVGETQYF
TRBJ2-3	.	.	TRBV9	TGTGCCAGCAGCGTAGGAGGGGGGGTAACGGTGGATACGCAGTATTTT	CASSVGGGVTVDTQYF
TRBJ2-5	.	few	TRBV5-1	TGCGCCAGCAGCTTGGTTGCCAGGACCCAAGAGACCCAGTACTTC	CASSLVARTQETQYF
TRBJ2-1	TRBD1	many	TRBV4-1	TGCGCCAGCAGCCAAGATTCAGGGGGCGGTTACAATGAGCAGTTCTTC	CASSQDSGGGYNEQFF
TRBJ1-2	.	.	TRBV27	TGTGCCAGCAGTCACAGTCCGGGACTCTATGGCTACACCTTC	CASSHSPGLYGYTF
TRBJ2-3	TRBD2	few	TRBV4-2	TGTGCCAGCAGCCTAGGGGGTGGCGGGGGGGCCACAGATACGCAGTATTTT	CASSLGGGGGATDTQYF
TRBJ1-1	.	few	TRBV6-2/TRBV6-3	TGTGCCAGCAGTTACCATGGGGCTGTTCGTACTGAAGCTTTCTTT	CASSYHGAVRTEAFF
TRBJ2-3	.	few	TRBV5-4	TGTGCCAGCAGGCACCGGGTCTCCGGAGCAGATACGCAGTATTTT	CASRHRVSGADTQYF
TRBJ1-2	.	many	TRBV6-5	TGTGCCAGCGTGTACGGTTCCCCCCCCCTCTACACCTTC	CASVYGSPPLYTF
TRBJ2-1	TRBD2	few	TRBV7-8	TGTGCCAGCAGCTTAAGGGCTAGCGGGGGGAAGGATGAGCAGTTCTTC	CASSLRASGGKDEQFF
TRBJ2-1	.	.	TRBV11-3	TGTGCCAGCAGCTTAGATTACCAGGGGCAGTTCTTC	CASSLDYQGQFF
TRBJ2-6	TRBD1	many	TRBV4-3	TGCGCCAGCAGCCAAGAGGGACAGTCTGGGGCCAACGTCCTGACTTTC	CASSQEGQSGANVLTF
TRBJ1-6	TRBD1	few	TRBV7-2	TGTGCCAGCAGCTTGCCCGGGACAGGGGTCTCACCCCTCCACTTT	CASSLPGTGVSPLHF
TRBJ2-3	.	few	TRBV20-1	TGCAGTGCCCCCATGGGTTGGGCGAGAGATACGCAGTATTTT	CSAPMGWARDTQYF
TRBJ1-4	TRBD1	.	TRBV28	TGTGCCAGCAGCCGCGGACAGGGGGCCGGTGAAAAACTGTTTTTT	CASSRGQGAGEKLFF
TRBJ2-3	TRBD1	few	TRBV7-9	TGTGCCAGCAGTCCCTGGACAGGGGTGGGCACAGATACGCAGTATTTT	CASSPWTGVGTDTQYF
TRBJ2-5	TRBD2	many	TRBV11-2	TGTGCCAGCAGCTTAAGGGTAGGACTAGACGGGACCCAGTACTTC	CASSLRVGLDGTQYF
TRBJ1-2	TRBD1	few	TRBV5-4	TGTGCCAGCAGCGGAGGGGACAGAGTTAACTATGGCTACACCTTC	CASSGGDRVNYGYTF
TRBJ2-1	TRBD2	few	TRBV4-2	TGTGCCAGCAGCCAAGTCGTAGCGGGGGGGCGTAGTGAGCAGTTCTTC	CASSQVVAGGRSEQFF
TRBJ1-1	.	few	TRBV12-3/TRBV12-4	TGTGCCAGCAGCGTGGGGGGGGAGAACACTGAAGCTTTCTTT	CASSVGGENTEAFF
TRBJ1-2	TRBD1	.	TRBV5-1	TGCGCCAGCAGCTCTTCACAGGGGGGTAGTGGCTACACCTTC	CASSSSQGGSGYTF
TRBJ2-5	.	.	TRBV15	TGTGCCACCAGCAGAGCTCAAGGGGAGACCCAGTACTTC	CATSRAQGETQYF
TRBJ1-2	.	few	TRBV29-1	TGCAGCGTTGTCTTCTCAAATGGCTACACCTTC	CSVVFSNGYTF
TRBJ2-3	.	few	TRBV3-2	TGTGCCAGCAGCCAAGGGGCCAGCCCTCGCACAGATACGCAGTATTTT	CASSQGASPRTDTQYF
TRBJ2-7	TRBD1	many	TRBV10-2	TGCGCCATTTACCGGGACAGGGACCACGAGCAGTACTTC	CAIYRDRDHEQYF
TRBJ2-2	.	few	TRBV19	TGTGCCAGTAGTTCACAGGGTTTCACCGGGGAGCTGTTTTTT	CASSSQGFTGELFF
TRBJ1-5	.	many	TRBV4-3	TGCGCCAGCAGCCAAGATGTGAGTCAGCCCCAGCATTTT	CASSQDVSQPQHF
TRBJ1-3	.	few	TRBV20-1	TGCAGTGCCCCAATCGAGTCCTCTGGAAACACCATATATTTT	CSAPIESSGNTIYF
TRBJ1-2	.	.	TRBV10-3	TGTGCCATCGACGCAGGGCTCTTCTATGGCTACACCTTC	CAIDAGLFYGYTF
TRBJ1-2	.	.	TRBV4-2	TGTGCCAGCAGCCAAGCGGGGGGGGAGGCGACGGGTGGCTACACCTTC	CASSQAGGEATGGYTF
TRBJ2-1	.	few	TRBV20-1	TGCAGTGCTAATTCCCCTAGGGCCAATGAGCAGTTCTTC	CSANSPRANEQFF
TRBJ2-2	.	many	TRBV6-5	TGTGCCAGCTCGTGGGAGGTGAACACCGGGGAGCTGTTTTTT	CASSWEVNTGELFF
TRBJ2-5	TRBD1	few	TRBV29-1	TGCAGCGCGACAGGGACCCAAGAGACCCAGTACTTC	CSATGTQETQYF
TRBJ1-1	.	few	TRBV5-1	TGCGCCAGCAGCCAATCGCCGGGGACAACCGCTGAAGCTTTCTTT	CASSQSPGTTAEAFF
TRBJ2-1	.	many	TRBV19	TGTGCCAGTAGTGTCCGGGACAAGCGGGGCAATGAGCAGTTCTTC	CASSVRDKRGNEQFF
TRBJ2-2	.	.	TRBV5-1	TGCGCCAGCAGCTTGGTCGGTTCGAACACCGGGGAGCTGTTTTTT	CASSLVGSNTGELFF
TRBJ1-5	.	few	TRBV10-3	TGTGCCATCAATTCTCATGGGGAGCCCCAGCATTTT	CAINSHGEPQHF
TRBJ2-2	.	few	TRBV20-1	TGCAGTGCTATTGAAGGCACCGGGGAGCTGTTTTTT	CSAIEGTGELFF
TRBJ1-1	.	.	TRBV24-1	TGTGCCACCAGTGATTGGGGGACTGAAGCTTTCTTT	CATSDWGTEAFF